Listed below are T cell receptor beta chains from one sample, sequenced in a study of T cells in Graves' hyperthyroidism and ophthalmopathy. A single record per CDR3 protein comes from TCRdb applying MiXCR to the multiplex PCR reads. The repertoire includes some 560,000 distinct CDR3 sequences, roughly 15% of them detected once, and approximately 14% sits in the top ten. The material sequenced was blood. The receptor source for this set is a woman between 40 and 50 years old with Graves' hyperthyroidism. Both conserved end residues are part of each CDR3. Each record gives: V gene, clone size, J gene, D gene, CDR3 DNA, CDR3 protein. A D gene is named only where the DNA matches it firmly. Part of the rows lack a size; the others show once, few, many or a class for expanded clones.

>TRBV6-1|NA|TRBJ2-1|NA
TGTGCCAGCAGGAAGGGACGTTACAATGAGCAGTTCTTC
CASRKGRYNEQFF
>TRBV30|many|TRBJ1-5|NA
TGTGCCTGGAGTGTAAGGCCGGGGCAGAACCAGCCCCAGCATTTT
CAWSVRPGQNQPQHF
>TRBV19|NA|TRBJ1-5|NA
TGTGCCAGTAGTATCCCGCCGGGGGGGTCTAGCAATCAGCCCCAGCATTTT
CASSIPPGGSSNQPQHF
>TRBV5-4|few|TRBJ2-7|NA
TGTGCCAGCAGCTTGGAGAACAGGGCCTACGAGCAGTACTTC
CASSLENRAYEQYF
>TRBV4-1|NA|TRBJ1-4|NA
TGCGCCAGCAGCCCACGCCAATTGGGGGCTGATGAAAAACTGTTTTTT
CASSPRQLGADEKLFF
>TRBV20-1|few|TRBJ2-3|NA
TGCAGTGCTAGAACGGGAGCGAAGGGTACGCAGTATTTT
CSARTGAKGTQYF
>TRBV20-1|NA|TRBJ2-3|NA
TGCAGTGCTAGAGATATGGTAGAGGCGGGGGCCACAGATACGCAGTATTTT
CSARDMVEAGATDTQYF
>TRBV7-2|many|TRBJ2-1|TRBD2
TGTGCCAGCAGCGGACTAGCATCTTACAATGAGCAGTTCTTC
CASSGLASYNEQFF
>TRBV28|few|TRBJ1-1|NA
TGTGCCAGCAGTTCCCACATGAACACTGAAGCTTTCTTT
CASSSHMNTEAFF
>TRBV4-2|few|TRBJ1-4|NA
TGTGCCAGCAGCCAAGATATAGGGACCGACGGGAAACTGTTTTTT
CASSQDIGTDGKLFF
>TRBV27|many|TRBJ2-7|NA
TGTGCCAGCAGTTTAACGTCGGACGGACCGGACGAGCAGTACTTC
CASSLTSDGPDEQYF
>TRBV7-9|many|TRBJ2-7|TRBD1
TGTGCCAGCAGACGGGGACAGGATACCTACGAGCAGTACTTC
CASRRGQDTYEQYF
>TRBV28|many|TRBJ2-1|TRBD1
TGTGCCAGCAGTTCGGACAGGGGCCCGGGGAGCTCCTACAATGAGCAGTTCTTC
CASSSDRGPGSSYNEQFF
>TRBV4-1|NA|TRBJ2-7|NA
TGCGCCAGTAGGGCACAGGGCTCCTACGAGCAGTACTTC
CASRAQGSYEQYF
>TRBV12-3/TRBV12-4|few|TRBJ2-7|NA
TGTGCCAGCAGCCCCTTCCCCCGCGAGCAGTACTTC
CASSPFPREQYF
>TRBV4-2|NA|TRBJ1-1|TRBD1
TGTGCCAGCAGCCAATCCCGGACAGGGGGCACTGAAGCTTTCTTT
CASSQSRTGGTEAFF
>TRBV7-9|many|TRBJ2-5|TRBD2
TGTGCCAGCAGCTTAGGCACTAGCGGGTACCAAGAGACCCAGTACTTC
CASSLGTSGYQETQYF
>TRBV4-1|many|TRBJ2-7|NA
TGCGCCAGCAGCCAAGTCCGGGACGGCGGCTACGAGCAGTACTTC
CASSQVRDGGYEQYF
>TRBV28|many|TRBJ1-1|NA
TGTGCCAGCAGTTCCTCGGGTGACCTATTTGGATACATGAACACTGAAGCTTTCTTT
CASSSSGDLFGYMNTEAFF
>TRBV28|many|TRBJ1-2|NA
TGTGCCAGCATCCGAACCGGAAGGGGCTACACCTTC
CASIRTGRGYTF
>TRBV11-3|many|TRBJ2-2|NA
TGTGCCAGCAGCTTTAGGGGGTCAGGACAAAGCACCGGGGAGCTGTTTTTT
CASSFRGSGQSTGELFF
>TRBV6-1|NA|TRBJ1-6|NA
TGTGCCAGCAGGTCAACAGAAGTTTCACCCCTCCACTTT
CASRSTEVSPLHF
>TRBV2|many|TRBJ1-5|TRBD1
TGTGCCAGCAGTGGACAGGGTAGCCAGCCCCAGCATTTT
CASSGQGSQPQHF
>TRBV10-3|few|TRBJ2-6|TRBD2
TGTGCCATCAAAGACACCCCAGCGGGGGGGGCCAACGTCCTGACTTTC
CAIKDTPAGGANVLTF
>TRBV15|NA|TRBJ2-7|NA
TGTGCCACCAGCAGAGCGGGCAGCTACGAGCAGTACTTC
CATSRAGSYEQYF
>TRBV6-1|many|TRBJ2-1|TRBD1
TGTGCCAGCAGCGGGGGACAGGGGGCTTCCTACAATGAGCAGTTCTTC
CASSGGQGASYNEQFF
>TRBV27|many|TRBJ1-5|TRBD1
TGTGCCAGCAGTTCTCGGACAGGTTACAATCAGCCCCAGCATTTT
CASSSRTGYNQPQHF
>TRBV27|NA|TRBJ2-6|NA
TGTGCCAGCAGTTTTTCGGGGCCAGGGGCCAACGTCCTGACTTTC
CASSFSGPGANVLTF
>TRBV6-5|many|TRBJ2-5|NA
TGTGCCAGCAGTTACTCGAGGGGGGCGCAAGAGACCCAGTACTTC
CASSYSRGAQETQYF
>TRBV2|many|TRBJ2-3|TRBD2
TGTGCCAGCCGGCTAGCGGGGAGCACAGATACGCAGTATTTT
CASRLAGSTDTQYF
>TRBV12-3/TRBV12-4|few|TRBJ1-2|NA
TGTGCCAGCAGCGGGGACAACTATGGCTACACCTTC
CASSGDNYGYTF
>TRBV29-1|few|TRBJ2-7|NA
TGCAGCGTTGTCTCCTCCTACGAGCAGTACTTC
CSVVSSYEQYF
>TRBV7-3|many|TRBJ2-2|TRBD2
TGTGCCAGCAGCTTAATCTCGTCTAGCGGGAGGGGAAACACCGGGGAGCTGTTTTTT
CASSLISSSGRGNTGELFF
>TRBV29-1|NA|TRBJ2-4|TRBD2
TGCAGCGTTGAAGAGAGCGGGAGCAGTGGCATTCAGTACTTC
CSVEESGSSGIQYF
>TRBV5-1|NA|TRBJ1-1|NA
TGCGCCAGCTGGGCGGGCACTGAAGCTTTCTTT
CASWAGTEAFF
>TRBV9|NA|TRBJ2-5|TRBD2
TGTGCCAGCAGCGTGGTCCTAGCGGGAGGACCCGAGACCCAGTACTTC
CASSVVLAGGPETQYF
>TRBV20-1|many|TRBJ2-1|NA
TGCAGTGCCCTTCCCTTTGGGGGAGGCCTCAAGTATTCCTACAATGAGCAGTTCTTC
CSALPFGGGLKYSYNEQFF
>TRBV10-3|many|TRBJ2-5|NA
TGTGCCATCAGTGAGTTAGACAGAGTGGAGACCCAGTACTTC
CAISELDRVETQYF
>TRBV7-6|NA|TRBJ1-1|NA
TGTGCCAGCAGCCCCCGTGAAGGGGGGGGGGGGAGGGGTGAAGCTTTCTTT
CASSPREGGGGRGEAFF
>TRBV28|many|TRBJ2-2|TRBD2
TGTGCCGTCGGGGGGTCGAACACCGGGGAGCTGTTTTTT
CAVGGSNTGELFF
>TRBV9|many|TRBJ1-6|TRBD1
TGTGCCAGCAGCGCCGACAGGGCTAATTCACCCCTCCACTTT
CASSADRANSPLHF
>TRBV27|many|TRBJ2-7|NA
TGTGCCAGCAGTTTAAACCTGGGAGCCTACGAGCAGTACTTC
CASSLNLGAYEQYF